This T cell receptor beta chain stems from a study of OX40 agonist ivuxolimab in advanced cancers. The protocol was immunoSEQ multiplex PCR, while the TCRdb copy is restricted to in-frame clones and leaves out a portion. In the table there are 65,000 to 95,000 clones, about 88% of which are singletons. This clone was counted a few times. Its antigen is not identified. Study outcomes and limitations: Nonresponders, in some cases, also had low normalized T-cell clonal expansion.

This CDR3 has 13 residues. Germline assignment: CDR1 MDHEN and CDR2 SYDVKM. V was shortened by 11 bases and J by 0 bases, with 10 bases between the two germline ends. The sequence derives from an adult with an advanced solid tumor such as melanoma, head and neck, liver or kidney cancer. Source: CD4+ or CD8+ T cells sorted from blood, taken in a trial of the OX40 agonist ivuxolimab. The J gene is TRBJ1-4, the V gene TRBV28, with D possibly matching TRBD1 (5 bases). CDR3 protein: CAVGRATNEKLFF. The CDR3 DNA reads TGTGCCGTCGGCAGGGCAACTAATGAAAAACTGTTTTTT.